A single sample is the source of the 30 T cell receptor beta chains below, sequenced in a study of blood T cell repertoires in COVID-19. The table came from immunoSEQ multiplex PCR; TCRdb's copy has only in-frame clones and leaves some out. This sample has about 200,000 clones, with less than 85% found just once. The sample comprised PBMCs or T cells enriched from blood (not recorded which). Every receptor here comes from a woman aged 55-69 years with acute COVID-19.

V usage is TRBV11-2 and J usage is TRBJ2-1, with 11 bases lining up with TRBD2. The V segment lost 5 bases and the J segment 2 bases; nucleotides outside the gene matches: 5. The germline CDR1 and CDR2 sequences are SGHAT and FQNNGV. The CDR3 contains 16 residues. CDR3 residues: CASSLSSGRAYNEQFF. The CDR3 DNA reads TGTGCCAGCAGCCTAAGTAGCGGGAGGGCCTACAATGAGCAGTTCTTC.

This sequence joins TRBV7-8 and TRBJ2-6, with D perhaps matching TRBD2 (5 bases). V gave up 4 bases and J gave up 0 bases, with 10 bases separating them. The CDR3 length is 16 residues. From germline, CDR1 is SGHVS and CDR2 FQNEAQ. The CDR3 DNA follows: TGTGCCAGCAGCTCTCGGAGGATCTCTGGGGCCAACGTCCTGACTTTC. It translates to CASSSRRISGANVLTF.

This clone was observed a single time. V is TRBV29-1 and J is TRBJ1-2; D is possibly TRBD1 (6 bases). The germline V gene encodes CDR1 SQVTM and CDR2 ANQGSEA. The CDR3 loop spans 13 amino acids. V shed 6 bases and J shed 0 bases, with 11 bases lying between them. CDR3 DNA sequence: TGCAGCGTCGCGCGGACAGCTAACTATGGCTACACCTTC. Translated: CSVARTANYGYTF.

V and J are TRBV7-9 and TRBJ1-5; the match to TRBD1 covers 7 bases. V dropped 6 bases and J dropped 4; count of bases not matched to a gene: 18. The CDR3 totals 18 residues. Germline loops: CDR1 SEHNR, CDR2 FQNEAQ (reference sequence). The CDR3 sequence is CASSLTWDSYSSNQPQHF. CDR3 in DNA: TGTGCCAGCAGTTTAACGTGGGACAGTTACTCCAGTAATCAGCCCCAGCATTTT.

The chain recombines TRBV7-9 with TRBJ2-1, with TRBD2 matching 9 bases. The CDR3 has 15 amino acids. V lost 5 bases to trimming and J lost 0 bases; unmatched junction nucleotides: 2. Germline lookup yields CDR1 SEHNR and CDR2 FQNEAQ (reference sequence). The CDR3 protein is CASSVSGGSYNEQFF. CDR3 in DNA: TGTGCCAGCAGCGTTAGCGGGGGCTCCTACAATGAGCAGTTCTTC.

The genes are TRBV2 and TRBJ2-7; TRBD2 is a possible D gene (5 bases). CDR3 size: 15 residues. V lost 5 bases to trimming and J lost 3 bases, with 17 bases between them. Germline V gene data show CDR1 as SNHLY and CDR2 as FYNNEI. In nucleotides, the CDR3 is TGTGCCAGCAGTCAAGGCCGGGGAGACTTCTACGAGCAGTACGTC. It encodes CASSQGRGDFYEQYV.

V is TRBV20-1 and J is TRBJ2-3; D ambiguous. Germline V gene sequence: CDR1 DFQATT, CDR2 SNEGSKA (reference sequence). This CDR3 is 10 amino acids long. V gave up 3 bases and J gave up 7 bases, with 5 bases separating them. CDR3 nucleotides: TGCAGTGCTAGTACTAATACGCAGTATTTT. Protein sequence: CSASTNTQYF.

This chain joins TRBV24-1 and TRBJ1-1; D remains ambiguous. CDR1 is KGHDR, CDR2 SFDVKD, per germline. Trimming cost V 5 bases and J 5 bases, with 11 bases left between them. CDR3 length: 13 amino acids. CDR3 sequence reads: CATSGGFGTEAFF. DNA for the CDR3: TGTGCCACCAGTGGAGGGTTCGGGACTGAAGCTTTCTTT.

The count of this clone is one. J is TRBJ1-2 and V is TRBV19, with 11 bases that match TRBD1. The CDR3 contains 14 residues. The V gene's germline CDR1 is LNHDA and CDR2 SQIVND (reference sequence). V lost 7 bases and J lost 3; bases outside the gene matches: 4. CDR3 coding DNA: TGTGCCAGTACGCGGGACAGGGGGGACTATGGCTACACCTTC. Protein: CASTRDRGDYGYTF.

V and J are TRBV6-5 and TRBJ1-2; a possible D gene is TRBD1 (5 bases). This CDR3 is 14 amino acids long. V was trimmed by 0 bases and J by 3 bases, leaving 8 bases between them. CDR1 is MNHEY and CDR2 is SVGAGI in the germline V gene. This chain's CDR3 is CASSYSGGDYGYTF. DNA for the CDR3: TGTGCCAGCAGTTACTCGGGAGGGGACTATGGCTACACCTTC.

The chain is built from TRBV4-2 and TRBJ1-2; no clear D gene. Trimming removed 0 bases from V and 4 bases from J, with 9 bases in between. Germline V gene sequence: CDR1 LGHNA, CDR2 YNFKEQ. This CDR3 is built from 14 residues. The CDR3: CASSQENTAYGYTF. CDR3 sequence (DNA): TGTGCCAGCAGCCAAGAGAACACCGCCTATGGCTACACCTTC.

The CDR3 loop is CASSSGFNQPQHF. Written as DNA, the CDR3 is TGTGCCAGCAGCTCCGGGTTCAATCAGCCCCAGCATTTT. V and J are TRBV11-2 and TRBJ1-5; the D is unclear. Trimming removed 4 bases from V and 3 bases from J, with 7 bases in between. The CDR3 is 13 amino acids. Germline CDR1 reads SGHAT; CDR2 reads FQNNGV.

This chain joins TRBV28 and TRBJ2-6; no reliable D call. This CDR3 is 12 amino acids long. CDR1 is MDHEN and CDR2 is SYDVKM in the germline V gene. Trimming pared 4 bases from V and 7 bases from J, leaving 5 bases between. Here the CDR3 DNA reads TGTGCCAGCAGTTCGACAGCCAACGTCCTGACTTTC. It yields the protein CASSSTANVLTF.

The gene calls are TRBV4-3 and TRBJ1-1; 7 positions match TRBD1. The CDR3 totals 17 residues. Germline V gives CDR1 LGHNA, CDR2 YSLEER. The V gene end was trimmed by 2 bases and the J gene end by 3 bases; junction bases not matched to a gene: 12. This CDR3 reads CASSQLPPRGKDTEAFF. The CDR3 DNA reads TGCGCCAGCAGCCAACTTCCCCCCAGGGGGAAGGACACTGAAGCTTTCTTT.

CDR3 residues: CAISANNLAGGSHSSSYEQYF. CDR3 nucleotide sequence: TGTGCCATCAGTGCGAATAACCTAGCGGGAGGGTCCCACTCAAGCTCCTACGAGCAGTACTTC. J is TRBJ2-7 and V is TRBV10-3, with TRBD2 matching 12 bases. Germline CDR1 reads ENHRY; CDR2 reads SYGVKD. This CDR3 has 21 residues. J was trimmed by 0 bases and V by 4 bases; bases with no gene match: 19.

The rearrangement joins TRBV27 to TRBJ1-4, with 9 bases that match TRBD1. This CDR3 has 15 residues. Germline CDR1 reads MNHEY; CDR2 reads SMNVEV (reference sequence). V was pared by 8 bases and J by 7 bases, with 11 bases of the junction left unmatched. The CDR3 reads CASGQTGTGSEKLFF. DNA for the CDR3: TGTGCCAGCGGACAGACCGGGACAGGGAGTGAAAAACTGTTTTTT.

This chain joins TRBV7-2 and TRBJ2-1; TRBD1 might be the D (6 bases). V gave up 1 base and J gave up 7 bases, with 14 bases separating them. The germline V gene has CDR1 SGHTA and CDR2 FQGNSA. This CDR3 region has 15 residues. DNA of the CDR3: TGTGCCAGCAGCTTAGATATGAGGGGGATTAATGAGCAGTTCTTC. Its translation: CASSLDMRGINEQFF.

This chain joins TRBV18 and TRBJ2-1; 10 nucleotides match TRBD1. V lost 3 bases, J lost 9 bases, and 8 bases stayed unmatched. Per the germline V gene, CDR1 is KGHSH and CDR2 is LQKENI. The CDR3 sequence is 15 residues long. CDR3: CASSPRDRGQGEQFF. The CDR3 DNA reads as TGTGCCAGCTCACCCCGGGACAGGGGTCAGGGTGAGCAGTTCTTC. The full variable domain, completed using reference TRBV18 and TRBJ2-1, is NAGVMQNPRHLVRRRGQEARLRCSPMKGHSHVYWYRQLPEEGLKFMVYLQKENIIDESGMPKERFSAEFPKEGPSILRIQQVVRGDSAAYFCASSPRDRGQGEQFFGPGTRLTVL.

The rearrangement joins TRBV4-3 to TRBJ1-5, with D unresolved. With 0 bases removed from V and 0 bases from J, the gap between germline ends came to 9 bases. The germline CDR1 and CDR2 sequences are LGHNA and YSLEER. The CDR3 extends over 16 amino acids. The CDR3: CASSQDPGNSNQPQHF. The DNA for the CDR3 is TGCGCCAGCAGCCAAGATCCGGGAAATAGCAATCAGCCCCAGCATTTT.

The chain has TRBV27 and TRBJ1-6; D might be TRBD1 (6 bases). Trimming removed 1 base at V and 7 bases at J, with 8 bases between. The CDR3 consists of 14 residues. From germline, CDR1 is MNHEY and CDR2 SMNVEV (reference sequence). The CDR3 sequence: CASSLLGANSPLHF. The CDR3 region has the DNA TGTGCCAGCAGTTTATTGGGGGCCAATTCACCCCTCCACTTT.

CDR3 loop: CSVTGGASYEQYF. The CDR3 DNA follows: TGCAGCGTCACAGGGGGTGCTTCCTACGAGCAGTACTTC. This chain links TRBV29-1 with TRBJ2-7; TRBD1 matches 8 bases. CDR1 is SQVTM, CDR2 ANQGSEA, per germline. V dropped 6 bases and J dropped 1; count of bases not matched to a gene: 5. This CDR3 region has 13 residues.

With respect to this clone: At one boundary the junction diverges from the germline segment, which might be a read error. The V call is TRBV10-3, the J call TRBJ1-2, with D perhaps matching TRBD1 (5 bases). CDR3 length equals 9 residues. From germline, CDR1 is ENHRY and CDR2 SYGVKD. CDR3 DNA sequence: TGTGCCATCGGGGCAGGGCGGGACTTC. This gives the protein CAIGAGRDF.

V gene TRBV19 combines with J gene TRBJ1-2; TRBD1 matches 7 bases. There are 12 residues in the CDR3. Trimming removed 6 bases from V and 4 bases from J; junction bases left unmatched: 2. Looked up from germline, CDR1 is LNHDA and CDR2 is SQIVND (reference sequence). The CDR3 sequence: CASSRTGYGYTF. CDR3 DNA: TGTGCCAGTAGCCGGACAGGCTATGGCTACACCTTC.

The V and J genes are TRBV5-4 and TRBJ1-1, with D tentatively TRBD1 (6 bases). The V end lost 3 bases, the J end lost 4 bases, and 13 bases lay between the germline ends. The CDR3 loop spans 14 amino acids. Per germline, CDR1 SGHNT and CDR2 YYREEE (reference sequence). CDR3 amino acids: CASSSRGMSTEAFF. CDR3 nucleotides: TGTGCCAGCAGCTCGAGGGGGATGAGCACTGAAGCTTTCTTT.

The chain employs TRBV3-1 (or the pseudogene TRBV3-2) and TRBJ2-5; 11 positions match TRBD2. The CDR3 totals 16 residues. CDR1 and CDR2 from the germline V gene are LGHDT and YNNKEL (reference sequence). With 4 bases clipped from V and 4 bases from J, the junction kept 8 bases outside the gene matches. CDR3 DNA: TGTGCCAGCAGCCTAGCGGGGGGGCGAAACAGAGAGACCCAGTACTTC. Translated: CASSLAGGRNRETQYF.

The genes are TRBV19 and TRBJ2-5; 7 bases fit TRBD2. J was trimmed by 0 bases and V by 7 bases; bases with no gene match: 8. The CDR3 is 15 residues long. CDR1 is LNHDA, CDR2 SQIVND, per germline (reference sequence). The CDR3 DNA reads as TGTGCCAGTACCTCTAGCGGAGAATACCAAGAGACCCAGTACTTC. It is translated as CASTSSGEYQETQYF.

Worth noting for this clone: The same CDR3 also results from other DNA sequences found in this sample. V gene TRBV6-2 or TRBV6-3 combines with J gene TRBJ1-2, with D tentatively TRBD1 (5 bases). The CDR3 totals 14 residues. Germline V gives CDR1 MNHEY, CDR2 SVGEGT. Trimming took off 2 bases at V and 2 bases at J, with 9 bases between the two ends. CDR3 amino acids: CASSYPTVNYGYTF. CDR3 DNA: TGTGCCAGCAGTTACCCGACAGTCAACTATGGCTACACCTTC.

V gene TRBV2 combines with J gene TRBJ1-3; 8 nucleotides match TRBD1. Per germline, CDR1 SNHLY and CDR2 FYNNEI. This CDR3 has 16 residues. The V gene end was trimmed by 4 bases and the J gene end by 0 bases; junction bases not matched to a gene: 5. The CDR3 coding sequence is TGTGCCAGCAGTGTTCGGGACAGGAGCTCTGGAAACACCATATATTTT. Residues: CASSVRDRSSGNTIYF.

V usage is TRBV15 and J usage is TRBJ2-5, with TRBD2 as a possible D gene (7 bases). V was cut by 5 bases and J by 5 bases, with 27 bases left in between. The CDR3 is made up of 18 amino acids. Per germline, CDR1 LNHNV and CDR2 YYDKDF (reference sequence). CDR3 region: CATSGIRGGSMKIETQYF. The CDR3 DNA reads TGTGCCACCAGCGGAATTAGGGGGGGGTCCATGAAAATTGAGACCCAGTACTTC.

The gene calls are TRBV30 and TRBJ1-5; weak D call: TRBD1 (5 bases). In germline, CDR1 is GTSNPN, CDR2 SVGIG (reference sequence). This CDR3 region has 16 residues. The V and J ends lost 0 bases and 6 bases respectively, with 18 bases between them. CDR3 loop: CAWSVRGREVGQPQHF. CDR3 in DNA: TGTGCCTGGAGTGTCCGGGGCAGGGAGGTAGGTCAGCCCCAGCATTTT.